The rows below give T cell receptor beta chains drawn from one sample of a study of shared T cell receptors in the human thymus. The data were produced by immunoSEQ multiplex PCR, yet TCRdb's version contains in-frame clones alone and is incomplete. The sample consists of hundreds of thousands of clones, approximately 95% of them appearing once. The sample taken for sequencing was thymocytes. These receptor sequences come from a human donor. Both conserved end residues are part of each CDR3. The D gene is left open where the match is weak. Clone sizes are given selectively: once, few, many, or a class where the clone is expanded.

j_call	clone_size	d_call	v_call	cdr3_aa	cdr3_nt
TRBJ1-3	NA	NA	TRBV4-3	CASSQRQVLSGNTIYF	TGCGCCAGCAGCCAACGACAGGTCCTCTCTGGAAACACCATATATTTT
TRBJ1-6	NA	NA	TRBV5-6	CASSPGPKSNSPLHF	TGTGCCAGCAGCCCGGGACCGAAGAGTAATTCACCCCTCCACTTT
TRBJ1-2	NA	TRBD1	TRBV27	CASSLGTGDYGYTF	TGTGCCAGCAGTTTAGGGACAGGGGATTATGGCTACACCTTC
TRBJ2-2	NA	NA	TRBV4-1	CASSQGRRAPNTGELFF	TGCGCCAGCAGCCAAGGCCGCAGGGCCCCGAACACCGGGGAGCTGTTTTTT
TRBJ2-1	NA	NA	TRBV6-1	CASSESTNNEQFF	TGTGCCAGCAGTGAATCGACTAACAATGAGCAGTTCTTC
TRBJ2-7	once	NA	TRBV29-1	CSVGDSVPYEQYF	TGCAGCGTAGGGGACTCCGTGCCCTACGAGCAGTACTTC
TRBJ2-7	NA	TRBD1	TRBV27	CASSSSDRISSYEQYF	TGTGCCAGCAGTTCATCGGACAGGATTTCCTCCTACGAGCAGTACTTC
TRBJ1-2	NA	TRBD1	TRBV7-2	CASSLLRTGAGDGYTF	TGTGCCAGCAGCTTACTCCGGACAGGGGCAGGGGATGGCTACACCTTC
TRBJ2-2	NA	NA	TRBV5-1	CASSVRPGELFF	TGCGCCAGCAGCGTAAGGCCCGGGGAGCTGTTTTTT
TRBJ2-1	NA	TRBD1	TRBV28	CASSRQGISDNEQFF	TGTGCCAGCAGTCGACAGGGAATATCGGACAATGAGCAGTTCTTC
TRBJ2-2	NA	NA	TRBV7-2	CASSHSGAGELFF	TGTGCCAGTAGCCATAGTGGTGCCGGGGAGCTGTTTTTT
TRBJ2-7	NA	TRBD1	TRBV9	CASRGTTGEADEQYF	TGTGCCAGCAGAGGGACGACAGGGGAAGCCGACGAGCAGTACTTC
TRBJ2-1	NA	TRBD2	TRBV27	CASSPRTSGYNEQFF	TGTGCCAGCAGTCCGCGGACTAGCGGTTACAATGAGCAGTTCTTC
TRBJ2-1	NA	NA	TRBV7-3	CASSLNPGLEGNEQFF	TGTGCCAGCAGCTTAAACCCCGGACTGGAAGGTAATGAGCAGTTCTTC
TRBJ2-1	NA	TRBD2	TRBV5-1	CASSVTGTSGINEQFF	TGCGCCAGCAGCGTAACCGGGACTAGCGGGATCAATGAGCAGTTCTTC
TRBJ1-4	NA	NA	TRBV7-6	CASSLAYRDRGEKLFF	TGTGCCAGCAGCTTAGCCTACCGGGATAGGGGTGAAAAACTGTTTTTT
TRBJ2-7	NA	NA	TRBV7-8	CASSLVAQGENEQYF	TGTGCCAGCAGCTTAGTAGCGCAGGGAGAGAACGAGCAGTACTTC
TRBJ2-1	NA	NA	TRBV9	CASSVESCEQFF	TGTGCCAGCAGCGTAGAATCGTGTGAGCAGTTCTTC
TRBJ2-1	NA	NA	TRBV4-1	CASSQENPGQHNEQFF	TGCGCCAGCAGCCAAGAGAATCCAGGACAGCACAATGAGCAGTTCTTC
TRBJ2-2	NA	TRBD2	TRBV7-2	CASSLCLAGNTGELFF	TGTGCCAGCAGCTTATGCCTAGCGGGAAACACCGGGGAGCTGTTTTTT
TRBJ2-2	NA	NA	TRBV19	CASTRGSGRAGTSGELFF	TGTGCCAGTACCCGTGGTTCGGGTCGGGCAGGGACGTCCGGGGAGCTGTTTTTT
TRBJ2-3	NA	TRBD1	TRBV7-8	CASIPHGDRGREDTQYF	TGTGCCAGCATCCCCCACGGGGACAGGGGGCGAGAAGATACGCAGTATTTT
TRBJ2-3	NA	NA	TRBV4-2	CASSQPTTSVGTDTQYF	TGTGCCAGCAGCCAACCTACTACCTCGGTGGGCACAGATACGCAGTATTTT
TRBJ2-5	once	NA	TRBV5-1	CASSLGLQETQYF	TGCGCCAGCAGCTTGGGGCTGCAAGAGACCCAGTACTTC
TRBJ1-2	NA	NA	TRBV6-5	CASSSQGRYGYTF	TGTGCCAGCAGTTCCCAGGGGAGATATGGCTACACCTTC
TRBJ2-7	NA	TRBD1	TRBV7-9	CASSLGQGTNEQYF	TGTGCCAGCAGCCTCGGACAGGGAACCAACGAGCAGTACTTC
TRBJ2-7	NA	TRBD2	TRBV28	CASRRTSGKYEQYF	TGTGCCAGCAGGCGGACTAGCGGGAAGTACGAGCAGTACTTC
TRBJ1-5	NA	NA	TRBV10-2	CASMDSNQPQHF	TGCGCCAGCATGGATAGCAATCAGCCCCAGCATTTT
TRBJ2-3	NA	TRBD2	TRBV27	CASSGKTSGPWGDTQYF	TGTGCCAGCAGTGGAAAGACTAGCGGGCCTTGGGGGGATACGCAGTATTTT
TRBJ1-3	NA	NA	TRBV4-1	CASSLMRGAPGNTIYF	TGCGCCAGCAGCCTCATGAGAGGGGCACCTGGAAACACCATATATTTT
TRBJ2-7	NA	TRBD2	TRBV19	CASSIIAGGHDEQYF	TGTGCCAGTAGCATAATAGCGGGAGGGCATGACGAGCAGTACTTC
TRBJ1-5	few	TRBD1	TRBV28	CASSTTGGQQPQHF	TGTGCCAGCAGCACCACAGGGGGCCAACAGCCCCAGCATTTT
TRBJ2-1	NA	TRBD2	TRBV7-6	CASSLELAGGWCEQFF	TGTGCCAGCAGCTTAGAACTAGCGGGGGGGTGGTGTGAGCAGTTCTTC
TRBJ1-5	NA	TRBD1	TRBV15	CATSTATLPQGSDQPQHF	TGTGCCACCAGCACCGCCACCCTCCCACAGGGGTCGGATCAGCCCCAGCATTTT
TRBJ2-1	NA	TRBD2	TRBV4-1	CASSPIAGGGINEQFF	TGCGCCAGCAGCCCCATAGCGGGAGGAGGGATCAATGAGCAGTTCTTC
TRBJ2-4	NA	TRBD1	TRBV23-1	CASSQCAGTGLTKNIQYF	TGCGCCAGCAGTCAATGCGCCGGGACAGGGTTAACCAAAAACATTCAGTACTTC
TRBJ1-5	NA	TRBD1	TRBV27	CASSSGQVTNQPQHF	TGTGCCAGCAGTTCCGGACAGGTCACCAATCAGCCCCAGCATTTT
TRBJ1-5	NA	NA	TRBV5-6	CASSLAGGHLSNQPQHF	TGTGCCAGCAGCTTGGCCGGGGGTCACCTCAGCAATCAGCCCCAGCATTTT
TRBJ1-1	NA	NA	TRBV2	CASSEGASLEAFF	TGTGCCAGCAGTGAAGGGGCCAGCCTTGAAGCTTTCTTT
TRBJ2-4	NA	TRBD2	TRBV15	CATSGREAGGSKNIQYF	TGTGCCACCAGCGGCCGGGAGGCGGGAGGTTCCAAAAACATTCAGTACTTC
TRBJ1-1	NA	TRBD1	TRBV7-9	CASSLLGTGGEAFF	TGTGCCAGCAGCTTATTAGGGACAGGGGGCGAAGCTTTCTTT
TRBJ1-1	NA	NA	TRBV5-6	CASSLVRGGPLGTEAFF	TGTGCCAGCAGCTTGGTAAGGGGGGGCCCCCTGGGCACTGAAGCTTTCTTT
TRBJ2-5	once	NA	TRBV6-5	CASSRPTGNGETQYF	TGTGCCAGCAGTCGTCCAACAGGGAATGGAGAGACCCAGTACTTC
TRBJ2-1	NA	NA	TRBV11-2	CASSLVRAGTHEQFF	TGTGCCAGCAGCTTGGTTCGGGCGGGTACGCATGAGCAGTTCTTC
TRBJ2-3	NA	NA	TRBV6-4	CASGRKSTDTQYF	TGTGCCAGCGGGAGGAAAAGCACAGATACGCAGTATTTT
TRBJ1-1	NA	NA	TRBV28	CASQWGDLMNTEAFF	TGTGCCAGCCAATGGGGGGACCTCATGAACACTGAAGCTTTCTTT
TRBJ1-2	NA	TRBD1	TRBV5-4	CASSMTGVVSYGYTF	TGTGCCAGCAGCATGACAGGGGTGGTGAGCTATGGCTACACCTTC
TRBJ2-1	NA	NA	TRBV11-2	CASSQGGYEQFF	TGTGCCAGCAGCCAGGGGGGGTATGAGCAGTTCTTC
TRBJ2-7	NA	TRBD2	TRBV4-2	CASSSRTSGMGSYEQYF	TGTGCCAGCAGCTCCAGGACTAGCGGGATGGGGTCCTACGAGCAGTACTTC
TRBJ1-4	NA	NA	TRBV28	CATSRARVYEKLFF	TGTGCTACCAGTAGGGCCAGAGTATATGAAAAACTGTTTTTT
TRBJ1-5	NA	NA	TRBV6-5	CASSEGGQPQHF	TGTGCCAGCAGTGAAGGGGGTCAGCCCCAGCATTTT
TRBJ2-4	NA	TRBD2	TRBV7-9	CASSLVAGLAKNIQYF	TGTGCCAGCAGCTTAGTAGCGGGCCTAGCCAAAAACATTCAGTACTTC
TRBJ2-7	NA	TRBD2	TRBV28	CASSLPGRPYHEQYF	TGTGCCAGCAGTTTGCCCGGGAGGCCCTATCACGAGCAGTACTTC
TRBJ2-7	NA	NA	TRBV5-4	CASSLGPWAYPSYEQYF	TGTGCCAGCAGCTTGGGTCCATGGGCCTATCCCTCCTACGAGCAGTACTTC
TRBJ2-7	NA	NA	TRBV6-5	CASSYVGPPYEQYF	TGTGCCAGCAGTTACGTTGGGCCTCCCTACGAGCAGTACTTC
TRBJ1-3	NA	NA	TRBV25-1	CASSEPYRNTIYF	TGTGCCAGCAGTGAACCGTACCGGAACACCATATATTTT
TRBJ2-2	NA	TRBD2	TRBV7-2	CASSFCGRTKNTGELFF	TGTGCCAGCAGCTTCTGCGGGAGGACTAAGAACACCGGGGAGCTGTTTTTT
TRBJ2-1	NA	TRBD2	TRBV30	CAWTLAGVPPNEQFF	TGTGCCTGGACCTTAGCGGGAGTACCCCCCAATGAGCAGTTCTTC
TRBJ2-5	NA	NA	TRBV19	CASPRETQYF	TGTGCCAGTCCTAGGGAGACCCAGTACTTC